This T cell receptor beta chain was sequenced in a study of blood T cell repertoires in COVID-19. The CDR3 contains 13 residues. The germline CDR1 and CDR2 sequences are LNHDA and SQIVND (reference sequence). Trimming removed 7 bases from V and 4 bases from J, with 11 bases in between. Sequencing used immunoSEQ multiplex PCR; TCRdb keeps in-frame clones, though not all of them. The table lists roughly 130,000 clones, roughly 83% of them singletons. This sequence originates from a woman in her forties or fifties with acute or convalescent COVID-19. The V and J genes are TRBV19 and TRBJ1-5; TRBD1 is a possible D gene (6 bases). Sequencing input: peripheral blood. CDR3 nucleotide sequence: TGTGCCAGTACCTGGGGGCTAAATCAGCCCCAGCATTTT. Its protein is CASTWGLNQPQHF.